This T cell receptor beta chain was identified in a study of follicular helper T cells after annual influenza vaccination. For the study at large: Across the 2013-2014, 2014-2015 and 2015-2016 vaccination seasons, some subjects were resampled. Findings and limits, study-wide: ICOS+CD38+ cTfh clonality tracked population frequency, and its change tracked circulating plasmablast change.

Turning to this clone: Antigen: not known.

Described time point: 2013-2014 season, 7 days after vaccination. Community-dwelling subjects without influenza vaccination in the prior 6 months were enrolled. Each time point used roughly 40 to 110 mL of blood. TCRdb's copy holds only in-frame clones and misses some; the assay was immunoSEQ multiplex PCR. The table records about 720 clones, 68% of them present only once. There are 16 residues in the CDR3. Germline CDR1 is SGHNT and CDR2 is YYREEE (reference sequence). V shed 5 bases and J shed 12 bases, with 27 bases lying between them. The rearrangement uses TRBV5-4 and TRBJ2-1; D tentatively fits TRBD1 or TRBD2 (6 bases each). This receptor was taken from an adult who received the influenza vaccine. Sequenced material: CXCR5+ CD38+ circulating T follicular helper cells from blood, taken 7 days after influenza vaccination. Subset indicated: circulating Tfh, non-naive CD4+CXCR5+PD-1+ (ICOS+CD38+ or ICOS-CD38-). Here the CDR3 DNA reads TGTGCCAGCAGGGCCGCGGGGACAACACGGCAGAGGAGGCAGTTCTTC. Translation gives CASRAAGTTRQRRQFF.